Listed below are T cell receptor beta chains from one sample, sequenced in a study of CD8 T cells in Susac syndrome. TCRdb redid the calling of the immunoSEQ multiplex PCR reads with MiXCR, one entry per CDR3 protein. This table holds around 190,000 distinct CDR3 sequences, 90% to 95% found once. Source material: CD4+ T cells from PBMCs. These TCRs come from a human donor with Susac syndrome. The CDR3 runs from the conserved cysteine through the conserved F or W. D genes are given only for firm matches. Rows give clone size only sometimes, using once, few, many, or a class for an expanded clone.

v_gene: TRBV30
j_gene: TRBJ2-5
abundance: NA
d_gene: NA
len: 12
CDR3nt: TGTGCCTGGGACCGAGATCAAGAGACCCAGTACTTC
CDR3aa: CAWDRDQETQYF

v_gene: TRBV29-1
j_gene: TRBJ2-3
abundance: NA
d_gene: NA
len: 12
CDR3nt: TGCAGCGTTGAAAAGTCCGGAGATACGCAGTATTTT
CDR3aa: CSVEKSGDTQYF

v_gene: TRBV3-1
j_gene: TRBJ1-2
abundance: NA
d_gene: TRBD1
len: 13
CDR3nt: TGTGCCAGCAGCCTGGGACAGGACTATGGCTACACCTTC
CDR3aa: CASSLGQDYGYTF

v_gene: TRBV5-6
j_gene: TRBJ2-5
abundance: NA
d_gene: NA
len: 14
CDR3nt: TGTGCCAGCAGCTTCCCCGTGGGGCCAGAGACCCAGTACTTC
CDR3aa: CASSFPVGPETQYF

v_gene: TRBV7-2
j_gene: TRBJ1-5
abundance: NA
d_gene: NA
len: 13
CDR3nt: TGTGCCAGCAGGGCAGGGCGCAATCAGCCCCAGCATTTT
CDR3aa: CASRAGRNQPQHF

v_gene: TRBV5-6
j_gene: TRBJ1-2
abundance: few
d_gene: TRBD1
len: 14
CDR3nt: TGTGCCAGCAGCTCCGGGACAGGGCACTATGGCTACACCTTC
CDR3aa: CASSSGTGHYGYTF

v_gene: TRBV24-1
j_gene: TRBJ2-5
abundance: NA
d_gene: NA
len: 14
CDR3nt: TGTGCCACCAGTGATCGCGGCGAGGGAGAGACCCAGTACTTC
CDR3aa: CATSDRGEGETQYF

v_gene: TRBV29-1
j_gene: TRBJ2-2
abundance: NA
d_gene: TRBD1
len: 13
CDR3nt: TGCAGCGTTGATCATCAGGGGGCCGGGGAGCTGTTTTTT
CDR3aa: CSVDHQGAGELFF

v_gene: TRBV20-1
j_gene: TRBJ2-3
abundance: NA
d_gene: TRBD2
len: 16
CDR3nt: TGCAGTGCTAGAGGTCCTCCGGGGGAGGGATCAGATACGCAGTATTTT
CDR3aa: CSARGPPGEGSDTQYF

v_gene: TRBV6-5
j_gene: TRBJ2-3
abundance: NA
d_gene: NA
len: 15
CDR3nt: TGTGCCAGCAGGGCCGTCCCGGGCGGCACAGATACGCAGTATTTT
CDR3aa: CASRAVPGGTDTQYF

v_gene: TRBV2
j_gene: TRBJ1-2
abundance: NA
d_gene: NA
len: 12
CDR3nt: TGTGCCAGCCGACGGGCGAAGGAGGGCTACACCTTC
CDR3aa: CASRRAKEGYTF

v_gene: TRBV12-3/TRBV12-4
j_gene: TRBJ2-1
abundance: NA
d_gene: NA
len: 14
CDR3nt: TGTGCCAGCTCGCAGGGTAAATGGGGAAATGAGCAGTTCTTC
CDR3aa: CASSQGKWGNEQFF

v_gene: TRBV3-1
j_gene: TRBJ1-5
abundance: NA
d_gene: NA
len: 14
CDR3nt: TGTGCCAGCAGCCAAGCAAGTAGCAATCAGCCCCAGCATTTT
CDR3aa: CASSQASSNQPQHF

v_gene: TRBV12-3/TRBV12-4
j_gene: TRBJ2-1
abundance: NA
d_gene: NA
len: 14
CDR3nt: TGTGCCAGCAGTTTAGCGCACGGTGACAATGAGCAGTTCTTC
CDR3aa: CASSLAHGDNEQFF

v_gene: TRBV20-1
j_gene: TRBJ1-1
abundance: few
d_gene: NA
len: 12
CDR3nt: TGCAGTGCTAGAGAGGGGAACACTGAAGCTTTCTTT
CDR3aa: CSAREGNTEAFF

v_gene: TRBV5-6
j_gene: TRBJ2-5
abundance: NA
d_gene: NA
len: 15
CDR3nt: TGTGCCAGCAGCACACTTAGGGGACCCGGGGAGGCCCAGTACTTC
CDR3aa: CASSTLRGPGEAQYF

v_gene: TRBV6-5
j_gene: TRBJ1-6
abundance: NA
d_gene: NA
len: 14
CDR3nt: TGTGCCAGCAGTTACGAGACAGTTTATTCACCCCTCCACTTT
CDR3aa: CASSYETVYSPLHF

v_gene: TRBV20-1
j_gene: TRBJ2-5
abundance: NA
d_gene: NA
len: 13
CDR3nt: TGCAGTGCTAGAGATAACCAGAAGGAGACCCAGTACTTC
CDR3aa: CSARDNQKETQYF

v_gene: TRBV25-1
j_gene: TRBJ1-6
abundance: NA
d_gene: NA
len: 14
CDR3nt: TGTGCCAGCAGCGTGACAATCAATGATTCACCCCTCCACTTT
CDR3aa: CASSVTINDSPLHF

v_gene: TRBV29-1
j_gene: TRBJ2-3
abundance: NA
d_gene: NA
len: 13
CDR3nt: TGCAGCGTTTTGGACGGGGGTCCGGATACGCAGTATTTT
CDR3aa: CSVLDGGPDTQYF

v_gene: TRBV6-2/TRBV6-3
j_gene: TRBJ2-7
abundance: NA
d_gene: NA
len: 11
CDR3nt: TGTGCCAGCAGTTACCAGTACGAGCAGTACTTC
CDR3aa: CASSYQYEQYF

v_gene: TRBV18
j_gene: TRBJ1-1
abundance: few
d_gene: NA
len: 14
CDR3nt: TGTGCCAGCTCACCAGGGCAGATGAACACTGAAGCTTTCTTT
CDR3aa: CASSPGQMNTEAFF

v_gene: TRBV5-1
j_gene: TRBJ2-3
abundance: NA
d_gene: TRBD2
len: 15
CDR3nt: TGCGCCAGCAGCGGAACTAGCGTAGGCACAGATACGCAGTATTTT
CDR3aa: CASSGTSVGTDTQYF

v_gene: TRBV20-1
j_gene: TRBJ2-3
abundance: NA
d_gene: NA
len: 14
CDR3nt: TGCAGTGCGGGGAGCCCTACTAGCACAGATACGCAGTATTTT
CDR3aa: CSAGSPTSTDTQYF

v_gene: TRBV30
j_gene: TRBJ2-7
abundance: NA
d_gene: NA
len: 11
CDR3nt: TGTGCCTGGAGTGGGAGATGGGAGCAGTACTTC
CDR3aa: CAWSGRWEQYF

v_gene: TRBV20-1
j_gene: TRBJ1-1
abundance: NA
d_gene: NA
len: 13
CDR3nt: TGCAGTGCTAGTACGGCCCTGAACACTGAAGCTTTCTTT
CDR3aa: CSASTALNTEAFF

v_gene: TRBV9
j_gene: TRBJ2-3
abundance: NA
d_gene: TRBD1
len: 18
CDR3nt: TGTGCCAGCAGCGTAGCTGGAACCGGGACAGCTAATGGAGATACGCAGTATTTT
CDR3aa: CASSVAGTGTANGDTQYF

v_gene: TRBV29-1
j_gene: TRBJ1-1
abundance: NA
d_gene: NA
len: 13
CDR3nt: TGCAGCGTTGCCACGGACAGTAACACTGAAGCTTTCTTT
CDR3aa: CSVATDSNTEAFF

v_gene: TRBV30
j_gene: TRBJ1-5
abundance: once
d_gene: TRBD1
len: 13
CDR3nt: TGTGCCTGGAGTGGACAGGGCGATCAGCCCCAGCATTTT
CDR3aa: CAWSGQGDQPQHF

v_gene: TRBV20-1
j_gene: TRBJ1-1
abundance: NA
d_gene: NA
len: 11
CDR3nt: TGCAGTGCTCCACGTAACACTGAAGCTTTCTTT
CDR3aa: CSAPRNTEAFF

v_gene: TRBV13
j_gene: TRBJ1-2
abundance: NA
d_gene: NA
len: 14
CDR3nt: TGTGCCAGCAGCCCCTCGATGGGTAACTATGGCTACACCTTC
CDR3aa: CASSPSMGNYGYTF

v_gene: TRBV5-6
j_gene: TRBJ1-4
abundance: NA
d_gene: NA
len: 13
CDR3nt: TGTGCCAGCAGTCCGGGCAGGGCCCGAAAACTGTTTTTT
CDR3aa: CASSPGRARKLFF

v_gene: TRBV9
j_gene: TRBJ1-3
abundance: NA
d_gene: NA
len: 14
CDR3nt: TGTGCCAGCAGCGTACTGTCTCAAGGAGACACCATATATTTT
CDR3aa: CASSVLSQGDTIYF

v_gene: TRBV6-1
j_gene: TRBJ2-5
abundance: NA
d_gene: NA
len: 14
CDR3nt: TGTGCCAGCAGTGAAGGGCAGCCACAAGAGACCCAGTACTTC
CDR3aa: CASSEGQPQETQYF

v_gene: TRBV6-6
j_gene: TRBJ1-5
abundance: NA
d_gene: NA
len: 15
CDR3nt: TGTGCCAGCACTTCAGGAGGGGGGGGCAATCAGCCCCAGCATTTT
CDR3aa: CASTSGGGGNQPQHF

v_gene: TRBV11-2
j_gene: TRBJ2-6
abundance: NA
d_gene: NA
len: 16
CDR3nt: TGTGCCAGCAGCACCCGACAGTTCTCTGGGGCCAACGTCCTGACTTTC
CDR3aa: CASSTRQFSGANVLTF

v_gene: TRBV28
j_gene: TRBJ1-5
abundance: NA
d_gene: NA
len: 12
CDR3nt: TGTGCCAGCCGGCAGGTCAATCAGCCCCAGCATTTT
CDR3aa: CASRQVNQPQHF

v_gene: TRBV18
j_gene: TRBJ1-1
abundance: NA
d_gene: TRBD1
len: 14
CDR3nt: TGTGCCAGCTCACGGCAGGGGGAGGGCACTGAAGCTTTCTTT
CDR3aa: CASSRQGEGTEAFF

v_gene: TRBV20-1
j_gene: TRBJ1-2
abundance: NA
d_gene: TRBD1
len: 11
CDR3nt: TGCAGTGCGACCGGGACAGCCGGCTACACCTTC
CDR3aa: CSATGTAGYTF

v_gene: TRBV6-2/TRBV6-3
j_gene: TRBJ1-5
abundance: NA
d_gene: TRBD1
len: 18
CDR3nt: TGTGCCAGCAGTTACTCGTCGGGAGACAGGGTCTATGGTCAGCCCCAGCATTTT
CDR3aa: CASSYSSGDRVYGQPQHF

v_gene: TRBV27
j_gene: TRBJ1-1
abundance: NA
d_gene: TRBD1
len: 15
CDR3nt: TGTGCCAGCAGATACCTAGACAGGGTGAACACTGAAGCTTTCTTT
CDR3aa: CASRYLDRVNTEAFF

v_gene: TRBV4-3
j_gene: TRBJ2-4
abundance: NA
d_gene: TRBD2
len: 17
CDR3nt: TGCGCCAGCAGCCAAGATGTGGCGGGGGGTAGAAAAAACATTCAGTACTTC
CDR3aa: CASSQDVAGGRKNIQYF